This entry lists 30 T cell receptor beta chains sequenced from one sample in a study of blood T cells in healthy people across ages. The second PCR ran roughly 7 to 12 cycles with a sample-barcoded 5' primer and J-beta primers. TCRdb redid the calling of the 5' RACE reads with MiXCR, one entry per CDR3 protein. The sample holds 760,000 or so distinct CDR3 sequences; 25% are singletons and the top ten take 9.4%. This same sample was also taken into another study, of T cells of mothers and their children.

Specimen: blood. All receptors come from a boy aged 10-17 years in good health.

This clonotype was seen just once. This chain joins TRBV19 and TRBJ2-7, with 9 bases aligning to TRBD2. Germline lookup yields CDR1 LNHDA and CDR2 SQIVND (reference sequence). This CDR3 is built from 15 residues. After removal of 2 bases from V and 4 bases from J, the junction contained 6 bases not matched to a gene. CDR3 nucleotide sequence: TGTGCCAGTAGTATAAGCGCGGGGGGGAGATACGAGCAGTACTTC. Protein sequence: CASSISAGGRYEQYF. Based on the CDR3 plus reference TRBV19 and TRBJ2-7, the full variable domain is DGGITQSPKYLFRKEGQNVTLSCEQNLNHDAMYWYRQDPGQGLRLIYYSQIVNDFQKGDIAEGYSVSREKKESFPLTVTSAQKNPTAFYLCASSISAGGRYEQYFGPGTRLTVT.

V is TRBV20-1 and J is TRBJ2-1, with TRBD2 matching 14 bases. The CDR3 covers 16 residues. From germline, CDR1 is DFQATT and CDR2 SNEGSKA (reference sequence). V shed 5 bases, J shed 5 bases, and the junction held 8 bases outside the gene matches. The CDR3 sequence: CSAGGGTSGSNNEQFF. DNA of the CDR3: TGCAGTGCTGGAGGGGGGACTAGCGGGAGCAACAATGAGCAGTTCTTC.

The J gene is TRBJ2-3, the V gene TRBV2, with 15 bases matching TRBD2. J was trimmed by 0 bases and V by 4 bases; bases with no gene match: 8. The CDR3 spans 19 residues. CDR1 and CDR2 (germline): SNHLY, FYNNEI. The CDR3 loop reads CASSGLPGTSGRSTDTQYF. CDR3 DNA sequence: TGTGCCAGCAGTGGACTTCCCGGGACTAGCGGGAGGAGCACAGATACGCAGTATTTT.

The chain has TRBV9 and TRBJ2-2; 8 nucleotides match TRBD1. Looked up from germline, CDR1 is SGDLS and CDR2 is YYNGEE. The CDR3 extends over 17 amino acids. V trimming: 4 bases; J trimming: 0 bases; junction bases outside the gene matches: 8. CDR3 sequence reads: CASSFATDRANTGELFF. CDR3 DNA: TGTGCCAGCAGCTTCGCCACGGACAGGGCGAACACCGGGGAGCTGTTTTTT.

This chain uses TRBV6-5 with TRBJ1-2, with 7 positions matching TRBD1. This CDR3 is built from 13 residues. V shed 6 bases and J 4 bases; nucleotides not matched to a gene: 5. CDR1 MNHEY and CDR2 SVGAGI come from the germline V gene. The CDR3: CASSLNRGYGYTF. In DNA, the CDR3 is TGTGCCAGCAGCCTCAACAGGGGCTATGGCTACACCTTC.

This clonotype was seen only a few times. V gene TRBV29-1 combines with J gene TRBJ2-7; possible D gene TRBD2, 5 bases. V lost 4 bases to trimming and J lost 2 bases, with 12 bases between them. CDR3 size: 13 residues. Germline CDR1 and CDR2: SQVTM and ANQGSEA. The CDR3 coding sequence is TGCAGCGTTGTAGAGCGGAAGACCTACGAGCAGTACTTC. Translating gives CSVVERKTYEQYF.

The table lists this clonotype with a few counts. This chain connects TRBV4-2 to TRBJ2-1, with a possible D match to TRBD2 (6 bases). The germline CDR1 and CDR2 sequences are LGHNA and YNFKEQ. The CDR3 spans 16 residues. V lost 6 bases and J 3 bases, leaving 18 bases between the germline ends. CDR3 nucleotides: TGTGCCAGCAGTACGGTAGGGCGGGACCTCTACAATGAGCAGTTCTTC. It specifies CASSTVGRDLYNEQFF.

V gene TRBV20-1 combines with J gene TRBJ2-7, with 13 bases identical to TRBD2. V was clipped by 5 bases and J by 2 bases; unmatched bases: 9. This CDR3 contains 16 residues. Germline V CDR1 and CDR2: DFQATT, SNEGSKA (reference sequence). The CDR3 region is CSALDPGLAGTYEQYF. The DNA of the CDR3 is TGCAGTGCTCTAGACCCGGGACTAGCGGGGACCTACGAGCAGTACTTC.

V usage is TRBV20-1 and J usage is TRBJ2-1, with unresolved D. This CDR3 region has 16 residues. Trimming removed 0 bases from V and 3 bases from J, with 15 bases in between. Germline values: CDR1 DFQATT, CDR2 SNEGSKA (reference sequence). In DNA form, the CDR3 reads TGCAGTGCTAGAGATCTGTGGTCCCACCTCTACAATGAGCAGTTCTTC. It specifies CSARDLWSHLYNEQFF.

V is TRBV7-2 and J is TRBJ2-5; D tentatively fits TRBD1 or TRBD2 (5 bases each). Germline CDR1 SGHTA, CDR2 FQGNSA. The CDR3 loop spans 15 amino acids. V dropped 5 bases and J dropped 2 bases, with 15 bases sitting between them. The CDR3 sequence: CASSIAGTMQETQYF. The CDR3 coding sequence is TGTGCCAGCAGCATTGCCGGGACCATGCAAGAGACCCAGTACTTC. Drawing the rest from reference TRBV7-2 and TRBJ2-5, the complete variable domain is GAGVSQSPSNKVTEKGKDVELRCDPISGHTALYWYRQSLGQGLEFLIYFQGNSAPDKSGLPSDRFSAERTGGSVSTLTIQRTQQEDSAVYLCASSIAGTMQETQYFGPGTRLLVL.

The chain is built from TRBV20-1 and TRBJ2-7; TRBD2 matches 8 bases. This CDR3 has 14 residues. With V trimmed by 6 bases and J by 1 base, 8 bases remained unmatched. The germline gives CDR1 DFQATT, CDR2 SNEGSKA (reference sequence). The CDR3 protein is CSADRLASSYEQYF. CDR3 coding DNA: TGCAGTGCCGATAGACTAGCGTCTTCCTACGAGCAGTACTTC.

The chain joins TRBV25-1 to TRBJ1-3; D ambiguous. CDR1 is MGHDK and CDR2 is SYGVNS in the germline V gene. The length of the CDR3 is 12 residues. The ends were cut back, 6 bases at V and 9 bases at J, with 12 bases in the middle. The CDR3 bases are TGTGCCAGCAGCTACTTGGCGTCCACCATATATTTT. As protein: CASSYLASTIYF.

V and J are TRBV12-3 or TRBV12-4 and TRBJ1-4, with D unresolved. V was clipped by 6 bases and J by 4 bases, with 21 bases between them. The CDR3 contains 17 residues. DNA of the CDR3: TGTGCCAGCAGCCCCCGGGAGCCCGAAGCTAATAATGAAAAACTGTTTTTT. Its translation: CASSPREPEANNEKLFF.

The chain recombines TRBV4-1 with TRBJ2-6, with 7 bases identical to TRBD1. The germline gives CDR1 MGHRA, CDR2 YSYEKL. V gave up 6 bases and J gave up 0 bases; unmatched junction bases: 8. There are 17 residues in the CDR3. The CDR3 sequence is CASRPTGVGSGANVLTF. The CDR3 bases are TGCGCCAGCAGACCAACAGGGGTCGGCTCTGGGGCCAACGTCCTGACTTTC.

This rearrangement joins TRBV29-1 to TRBJ2-2, with D uncertain. The V and J ends lost 3 bases and 9 bases respectively, with 8 bases between them. CDR1 is SQVTM, CDR2 ANQGSEA, per germline. The CDR3 sequence is 11 residues long. In nucleotides, the CDR3 is TGCAGCGTTGACGCTAGACGGGAGCTGTTTTTT. The encoded protein is CSVDARRELFF.

The V and J genes are TRBV14 and TRBJ2-3; D is ambiguous. The length of the CDR3 is 14 residues. Germline lookup yields CDR1 SGHDN and CDR2 FVKESK. Trimming shortened V by 0 bases and J by 5 bases, and 9 bases separated the two germline ends. CDR3 protein: CASSQDWTVDTQYF. In nucleotides, the CDR3 is TGTGCCAGCAGCCAAGACTGGACGGTAGATACGCAGTATTTT.

V and J are TRBV6-5 and TRBJ1-5; TRBD1 matches 8 bases. The CDR3 sequence is 16 residues long. Germline values: CDR1 MNHEY, CDR2 SVGAGI. The V segment lost 4 bases and the J segment 3 bases; nucleotides outside the gene matches: 8. CDR3: CASSSLYRGSNQPQHF. In DNA, the CDR3 is TGTGCCAGCAGTTCTCTTTACAGGGGGTCCAATCAGCCCCAGCATTTT.

This clonotype was seen a handful of times. CDR3 bases: TGTGCCAGCAGCGGAGTTCGGGGCCCACCTAACCCCCTCCACTTT. Protein product: CASSGVRGPPNPLHF. V and J are TRBV27 and TRBJ1-6, with D possibly matching TRBD1 (5 bases). V was trimmed by 6 bases and J by 13 bases, leaving 22 bases between them. This CDR3 is built from 15 residues. Per germline, CDR1 MNHEY and CDR2 SMNVEV (reference sequence).

The chain combines TRBV27 with TRBJ2-5; no clear D. This CDR3 has 14 residues. CDR1 and CDR2 (germline): MNHEY, SMNVEV (reference sequence). The ends were cut back, 4 bases at V and 0 bases at J, with 9 bases in the middle. The CDR3 DNA follows: TGTGCCAGCAGTTCAACGGTGTACCAAGAGACCCAGTACTTC. Its protein is CASSSTVYQETQYF.

V is TRBV9 and J is TRBJ2-3, with a tentative D call TRBD1 (6 bases). Trimming took off 0 bases at V and 0 bases at J, with 11 bases between the two ends. CDR3 length: 16 residues. Germline V CDR1 and CDR2: SGDLS, YYNGEE. CDR3 nucleotides: TGTGCCAGCAGCGTAGCCCAGGGGTGGAGCACAGATACGCAGTATTTT. Translation gives CASSVAQGWSTDTQYF.

The chain is built from TRBV7-9 and TRBJ2-4, with 15 bases identical to TRBD2. The length of the CDR3 is 18 residues. CDR1 and CDR2 from the germline V gene are SEHNR and FQNEAQ (reference sequence). The V gene end was trimmed by 4 bases and the J gene end by 0 bases; junction bases not matched to a gene: 4. The CDR3 coding sequence is TGTGCCAGCAGCTCCGGACTAGCGGGAGGGGTAGCCAAAAACATTCAGTACTTC. Residues: CASSSGLAGGVAKNIQYF.

This clonotype was picked up a small number of times. This chain uses TRBV11-2 with TRBJ1-1; no firm D call. There are 17 residues in the CDR3. Trimming left V 2 bases short and J 4 bases short, with 20 bases between. Germline V gene lookup returns CDR1 SGHAT and CDR2 FQNNGV. The CDR3 sequence: CASSLRLGSAPLTEAFF. CDR3 bases: TGTGCCAGCAGCTTACGCCTGGGGTCAGCCCCGCTCACTGAAGCTTTCTTT.

The chain joins TRBV20-1 to TRBJ2-1, with 10 nucleotides matching TRBD2. Unmatched junction bases numbered 10, after V lost 7 bases and J lost 7 bases. CDR3 length: 14 residues. Germline lookup yields CDR1 DFQATT and CDR2 SNEGSKA (reference sequence). In DNA form, the CDR3 reads TGCAGTGTAAAGAGCGGGGGGGCAGGGAATGAGCAGTTCTTC. Protein product: CSVKSGGAGNEQFF.

V and J are TRBV12-3 or TRBV12-4 and TRBJ1-2; D is perhaps TRBD1 (6 bases). V lost 3 bases and J 6 bases, leaving 11 bases between the germline ends. The CDR3 is 13 amino acids. For the CDR3, the DNA is TGTGCCAGCAGTTTTGGGGGGCTTAATGGCTACACCTTC. Residues: CASSFGGLNGYTF.

This clonotype was counted a few times. The chain uses TRBV12-5 and TRBJ2-1; perhaps TRBD2 as D (5 bases). Trimming removed 4 bases at V and 7 bases at J, with 8 bases between. The germline V gene encodes CDR1 LGHNT and CDR2 FRNRAP. CDR3 length: 12 amino acids. The CDR3: CASGYGSNEQFF. The CDR3 DNA sequence: TGTGCTAGTGGTTATGGGAGTAATGAGCAGTTCTTC.

There are a few counts of this clonotype. V is TRBV4-2 and J is TRBJ1-1; perhaps TRBD1 as D (5 bases). Per the germline V gene, CDR1 is LGHNA and CDR2 is YNFKEQ. The V and J ends lost 0 bases and 11 bases respectively, with 10 bases between them. The CDR3 runs 12 residues. The CDR3 region is CASSQESGTAFF. CDR3 bases: TGTGCCAGCAGCCAAGAGTCCGGGACGGCTTTCTTT.

This chain connects TRBV19 to TRBJ2-1, with TRBD1 matching over 9 bases. The CDR3 loop spans 15 amino acids. Germline assignment: CDR1 LNHDA and CDR2 SQIVND (reference sequence). Unmatched junction bases numbered 8, after V lost 3 bases and J lost 8 bases. CDR3 region: CASSILGQGIYEQFF. The CDR3 bases are TGTGCCAGTAGTATTCTAGGACAGGGGATTTATGAGCAGTTCTTC.

The gene calls are TRBV10-3 and TRBJ2-6, with 13 positions matching TRBD2. V was pared by 2 bases and J by 0 bases, with 1 base of the junction left unmatched. The CDR3 has 18 amino acids. CDR1 is ENHRY and CDR2 is SYGVKD in the germline V gene. The CDR3 here is CAISEGLAGDSGANVLTF. The CDR3 DNA reads as TGTGCCATCAGTGAGGGACTAGCGGGGGACTCTGGGGCCAACGTCCTGACTTTC.

The J gene is TRBJ1-2, the V gene TRBV11-2, with 7 positions matching TRBD1. Germline values: CDR1 SGHAT, CDR2 FQNNGV. The CDR3 runs to 17 residues. With 1 base clipped from V and 2 bases from J, the junction kept 10 bases outside the gene matches. CDR3 coding DNA: TGTGCCAGCAGCTTAGTGCGAAGGGGGCCCGCCAACTATGGCTACACCTTC. Its translation is CASSLVRRGPANYGYTF.

This clonotype has only a few counts. This chain joins TRBV4-1 and TRBJ1-4; a possible D gene is TRBD1 (5 bases). This CDR3 spans 16 amino acids. Trimming shortened V by 0 bases and J by 10 bases, and 18 bases separated the two germline ends. The germline V gene encodes CDR1 MGHRA and CDR2 YSYEKL. CDR3 sequence: CASSQDRSQGDGKLFF. The DNA for the CDR3 is TGCGCCAGCAGCCAAGATAGGTCCCAGGGCGATGGAAAACTGTTTTTT.